The sequence of this TCR beta chain was determined in a study of CD8+ T cells in alopecia areata. The length of the CDR3 is 11 residues. CDR1 and CDR2 from the germline V gene are MGHRA and YSYEKL. With 6 bases removed from V and 8 bases from J, the gap between germline ends came to 10 bases. Investigators isolated RNA and reverse transcribed it into cDNA to act as the sequencing template. Data came from immunoSEQ multiplex PCR; TCRdb stores just in-frame clones and leaves some out. The table has 130,000 to 150,000 clones, less than 65% seen once; the top ten hold 30% to 45%. Study conclusions and caveats: Clonality in lesional scalp, especially alopecia totalis/universalis, exceeded that of normal scalp. Sequenced scalp T cells also include alphabeta T cells resident in normal skin.

As to this clone: Its antigen is not identified.

The clonotype originates from a human donor in good health. The sequencing sample was made of CD8+ T cells sorted from blood. The gene calls are TRBV4-1 and TRBJ2-5; D uncertain. The CDR3 is CASSHGTTQYF. In DNA, the CDR3 is TGCGCCAGCAGTCACGGTACTACCCAGTACTTC.